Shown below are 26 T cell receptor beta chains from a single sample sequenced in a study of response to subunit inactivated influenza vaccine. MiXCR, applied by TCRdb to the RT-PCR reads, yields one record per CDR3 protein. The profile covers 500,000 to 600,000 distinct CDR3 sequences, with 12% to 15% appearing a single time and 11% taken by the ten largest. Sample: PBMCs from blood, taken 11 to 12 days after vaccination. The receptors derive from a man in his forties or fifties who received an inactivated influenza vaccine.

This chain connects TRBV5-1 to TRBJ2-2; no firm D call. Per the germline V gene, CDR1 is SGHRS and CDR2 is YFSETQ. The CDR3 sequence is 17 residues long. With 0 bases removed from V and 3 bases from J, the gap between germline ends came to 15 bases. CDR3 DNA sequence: TGCGCCAGCAGCTTGGGCCCCCGACCGCCGTACACCGGGGAGCTGTTTTTT. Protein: CASSLGPRPPYTGELFF.

The CDR3 bases are TGCGCCAGCAGCTTGGTCGGACCAGCGGGAGCCGGGGAGCTGTTTTTT. The encoded protein is CASSLVGPAGAGELFF. The chain links TRBV5-1 to TRBJ2-2, with TRBD2 matching 8 bases. V trimming: 0 bases; J trimming: 6 bases; junction bases outside the gene matches: 7. CDR3 size: 16 residues. The V gene's germline CDR1 is SGHRS and CDR2 YFSETQ.

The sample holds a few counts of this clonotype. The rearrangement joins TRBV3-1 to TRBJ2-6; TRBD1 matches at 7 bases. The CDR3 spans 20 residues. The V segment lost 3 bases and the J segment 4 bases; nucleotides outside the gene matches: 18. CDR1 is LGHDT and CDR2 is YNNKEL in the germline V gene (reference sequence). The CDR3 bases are TGTGCCAGCAGCCATCGACTACAGGGGTTACCGTCTCTGGGGGCCAACGTCCTGACTTTC. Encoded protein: CASSHRLQGLPSLGANVLTF. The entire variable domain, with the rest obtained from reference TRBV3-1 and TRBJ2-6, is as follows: DTAVSQTPKYLVTQMGNDKSIKCEQNLGHDTMYWYKQDSKKFLKIMFSYNNKELIINETVPNRFSPKSPDKAHLNLHINSLELGDSAVYFCASSHRLQGLPSLGANVLTFGAGSRLTVL.

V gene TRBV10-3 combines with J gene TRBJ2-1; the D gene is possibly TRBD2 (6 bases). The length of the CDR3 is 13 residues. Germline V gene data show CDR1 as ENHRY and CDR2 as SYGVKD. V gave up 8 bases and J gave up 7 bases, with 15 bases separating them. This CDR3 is CAIAGPSVNEQFF. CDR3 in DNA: TGTGCCATCGCCGGACCTAGCGTGAATGAGCAGTTCTTC.

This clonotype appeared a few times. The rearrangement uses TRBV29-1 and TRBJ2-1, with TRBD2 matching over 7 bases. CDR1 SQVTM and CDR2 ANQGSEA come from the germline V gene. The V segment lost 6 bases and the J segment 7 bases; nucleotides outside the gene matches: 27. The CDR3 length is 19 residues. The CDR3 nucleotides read TGCAGCGTCCAAATGGCCCTAGCGGTCCTCCTTTTGATTTTGAATGAGCAGTTCTTC. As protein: CSVQMALAVLLLILNEQFF.

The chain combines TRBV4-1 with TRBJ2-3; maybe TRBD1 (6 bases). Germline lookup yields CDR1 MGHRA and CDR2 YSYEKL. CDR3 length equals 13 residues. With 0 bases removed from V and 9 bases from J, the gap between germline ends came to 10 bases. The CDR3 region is CASSQDQGLTQYF. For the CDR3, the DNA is TGCGCCAGCAGCCAAGATCAGGGGTTGACGCAGTATTTT.

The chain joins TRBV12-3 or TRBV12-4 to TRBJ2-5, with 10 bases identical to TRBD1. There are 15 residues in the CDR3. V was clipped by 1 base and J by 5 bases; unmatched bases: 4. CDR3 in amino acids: CASSLGGTGVETQYF. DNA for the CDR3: TGTGCCAGCAGTTTAGGGGGGACAGGGGTCGAGACCCAGTACTTC.

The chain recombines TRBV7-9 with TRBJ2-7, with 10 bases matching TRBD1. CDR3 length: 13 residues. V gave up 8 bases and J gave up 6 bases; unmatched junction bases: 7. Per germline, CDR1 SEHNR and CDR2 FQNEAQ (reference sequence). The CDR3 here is CASYGDRGSEQYF. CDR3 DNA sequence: TGTGCCAGCTATGGGGACAGGGGATCCGAGCAGTACTTC.

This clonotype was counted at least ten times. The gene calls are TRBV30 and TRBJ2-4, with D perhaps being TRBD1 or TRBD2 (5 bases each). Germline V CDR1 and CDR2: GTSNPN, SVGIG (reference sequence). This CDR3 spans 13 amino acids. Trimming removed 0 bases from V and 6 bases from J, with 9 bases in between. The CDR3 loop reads CAWSVRGTNIQYF. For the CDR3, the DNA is TGTGCCTGGAGTGTACGAGGGACAAACATTCAGTACTTC.

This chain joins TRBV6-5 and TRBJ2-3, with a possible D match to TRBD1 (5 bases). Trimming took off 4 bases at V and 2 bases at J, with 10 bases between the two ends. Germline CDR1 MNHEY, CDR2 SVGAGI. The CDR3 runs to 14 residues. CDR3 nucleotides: TGTGCCAGCAGTTGGCGACAGAACACAGATACGCAGTATTTT. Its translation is CASSWRQNTDTQYF.

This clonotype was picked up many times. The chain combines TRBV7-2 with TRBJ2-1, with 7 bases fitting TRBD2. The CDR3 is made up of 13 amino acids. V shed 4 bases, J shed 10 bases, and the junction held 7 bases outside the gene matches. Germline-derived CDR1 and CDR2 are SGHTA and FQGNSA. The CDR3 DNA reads TGTGCCAGCAGCTCCCTCGCGGGACTAGAGCAGTTCTTC. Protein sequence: CASSSLAGLEQFF.

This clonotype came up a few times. CDR3 amino acids: CASSQGSYEQFF. CDR3 bases: TGTGCCAGCAGCCAAGGAAGCTATGAGCAGTTCTTC. The V and J genes are TRBV4-2 and TRBJ2-1; D is unresolved. Germline V gives CDR1 LGHNA, CDR2 YNFKEQ. The CDR3 runs to 12 residues. Trimming left V 1 base short and J 8 bases short, with 6 bases between.

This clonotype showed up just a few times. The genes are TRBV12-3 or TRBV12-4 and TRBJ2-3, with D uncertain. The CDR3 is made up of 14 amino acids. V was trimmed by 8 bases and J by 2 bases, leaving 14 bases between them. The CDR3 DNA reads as TGTGCCAGCGCCAACGGGCGAACCACAGATACGCAGTATTTT. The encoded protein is CASANGRTTDTQYF.

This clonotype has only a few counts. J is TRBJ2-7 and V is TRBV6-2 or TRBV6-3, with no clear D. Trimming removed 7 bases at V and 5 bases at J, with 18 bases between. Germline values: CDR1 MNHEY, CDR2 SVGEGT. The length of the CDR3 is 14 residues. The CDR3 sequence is CASITAGPGHEQYF. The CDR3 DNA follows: TGTGCCAGCATCACTGCCGGGCCCGGGCACGAGCAGTACTTC.

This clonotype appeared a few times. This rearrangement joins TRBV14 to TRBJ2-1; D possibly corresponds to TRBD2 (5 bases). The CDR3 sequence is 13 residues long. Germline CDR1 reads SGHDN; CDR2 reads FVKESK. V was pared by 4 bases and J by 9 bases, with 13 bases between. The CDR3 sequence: CASSRVGGSEQFF. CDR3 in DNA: TGTGCCAGCAGCCGAGTAGGAGGAAGTGAGCAGTTCTTC.

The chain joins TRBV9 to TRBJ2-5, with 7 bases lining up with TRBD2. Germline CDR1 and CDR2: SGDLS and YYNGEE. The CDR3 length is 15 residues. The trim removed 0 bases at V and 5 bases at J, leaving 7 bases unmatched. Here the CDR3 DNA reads TGTGCCAGCAGCGTAGGAATCAGGGAGGGGGAGACCCAGTACTTC. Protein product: CASSVGIREGETQYF.

The CDR3 DNA follows: TGCGCCAGCAGCTTGGTCGGGGTACAAGAGACCCAGTACTTC. This translates into CASSLVGVQETQYF. The J gene is TRBJ2-5, the V gene TRBV5-1, with D perhaps TRBD2 (5 bases). With 0 bases removed from V and 2 bases from J, the gap between germline ends came to 8 bases. The germline V gene has CDR1 SGHRS and CDR2 YFSETQ. The CDR3 sequence is 14 residues long.

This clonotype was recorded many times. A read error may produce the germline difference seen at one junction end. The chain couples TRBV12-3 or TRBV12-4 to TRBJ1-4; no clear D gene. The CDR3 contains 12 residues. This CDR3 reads CASSLSNEKLFF. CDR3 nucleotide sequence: TGCGCCAGCAGCTTGAGTAATGAAAAACTGTTTTTT.

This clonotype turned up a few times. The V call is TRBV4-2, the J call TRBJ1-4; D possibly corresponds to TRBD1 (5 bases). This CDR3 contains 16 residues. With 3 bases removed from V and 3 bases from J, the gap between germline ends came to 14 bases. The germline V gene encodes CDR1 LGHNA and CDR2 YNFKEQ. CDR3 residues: CASSHNTGPSNEKLFF. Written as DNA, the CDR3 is TGTGCCAGCAGCCATAACACGGGGCCCTCTAATGAAAAACTGTTTTTT.

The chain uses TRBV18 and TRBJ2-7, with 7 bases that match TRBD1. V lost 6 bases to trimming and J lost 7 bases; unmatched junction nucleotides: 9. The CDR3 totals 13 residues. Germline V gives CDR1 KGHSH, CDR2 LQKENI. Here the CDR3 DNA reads TGTGCCAGCTCGCCAGGACAGGCCCTTGAGCAGTACTTC. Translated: CASSPGQALEQYF.

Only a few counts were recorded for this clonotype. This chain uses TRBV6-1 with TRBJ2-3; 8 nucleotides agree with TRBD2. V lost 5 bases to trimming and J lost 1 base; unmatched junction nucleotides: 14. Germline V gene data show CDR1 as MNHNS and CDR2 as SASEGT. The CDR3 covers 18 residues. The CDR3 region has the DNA TGTGCCAGCAGTCCCAATCTGGGGTGGCGGGGGGGCACAGATACGCAGTATTTT. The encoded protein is CASSPNLGWRGGTDTQYF.

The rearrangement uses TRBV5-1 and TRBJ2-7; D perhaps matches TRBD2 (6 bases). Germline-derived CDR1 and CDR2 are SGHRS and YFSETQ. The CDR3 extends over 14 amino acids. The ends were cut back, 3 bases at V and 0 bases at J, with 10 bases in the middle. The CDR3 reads CASSWDLSSYEQYF. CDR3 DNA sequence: TGCGCCAGCAGCTGGGACTTATCCTCCTACGAGCAGTACTTC.

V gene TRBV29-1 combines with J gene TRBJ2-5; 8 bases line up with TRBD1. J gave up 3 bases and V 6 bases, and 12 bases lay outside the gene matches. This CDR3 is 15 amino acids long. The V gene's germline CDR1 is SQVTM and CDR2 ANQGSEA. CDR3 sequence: CSVRTHPGQEETQYF. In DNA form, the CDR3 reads TGCAGCGTACGAACCCACCCGGGACAGGAAGAGACCCAGTACTTC.

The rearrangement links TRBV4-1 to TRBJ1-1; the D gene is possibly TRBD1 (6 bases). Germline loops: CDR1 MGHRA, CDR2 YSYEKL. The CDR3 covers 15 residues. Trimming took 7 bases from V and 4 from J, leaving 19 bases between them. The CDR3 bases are TGCGCCAGCACCCCAAGCCCCAGGGGAGGCACTGAAGCTTTCTTT. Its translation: CASTPSPRGGTEAFF.

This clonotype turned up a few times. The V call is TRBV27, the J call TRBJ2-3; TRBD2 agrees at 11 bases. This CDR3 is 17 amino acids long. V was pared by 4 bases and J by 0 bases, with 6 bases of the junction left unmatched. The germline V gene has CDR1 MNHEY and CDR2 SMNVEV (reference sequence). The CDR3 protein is CASSSGLAASSTDTQYF. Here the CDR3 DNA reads TGTGCCAGCAGTTCGGGACTAGCGGCCTCTAGCACAGATACGCAGTATTTT.

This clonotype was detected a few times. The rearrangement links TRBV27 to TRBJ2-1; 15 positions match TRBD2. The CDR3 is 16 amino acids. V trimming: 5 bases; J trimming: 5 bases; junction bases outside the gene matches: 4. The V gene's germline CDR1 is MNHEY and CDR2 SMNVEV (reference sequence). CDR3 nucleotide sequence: TGTGCCAGCAGTCCCCGGACTAGCGGGGGGGACAATGAGCAGTTCTTC. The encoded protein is CASSPRTSGGDNEQFF.